Listed below are T cell receptor beta chains from one sample, sequenced in a study of T cell changes during pregnancy in multiple sclerosis. Profiled with immunoSEQ multiplex PCR; TCRdb holds only in-frame clones, not every one. The data hold tens of thousands of clones, with 93% observed a single time. The sample in question was peripheral blood, obtained in the second trimester of pregnancy. All receptors derive from a female donor with multiple sclerosis, enrolled in a pregnancy study. Each CDR3 is given with its conserved first and last residue. D genes are given only for firm matches. Part of the rows lack a size; the others show once, few, many or a class for expanded clones.

v_gene	abundance	j_gene	d_gene	CDR3aa	CDR3nt
TRBV5-1	.	TRBJ2-1	TRBD2	CASSSGLAGGPGGNEQFF	TGCGCCAGCAGCTCAGGACTAGCGGGAGGCCCTGGTGGGAATGAGCAGTTCTTC
TRBV5-1	.	TRBJ2-7	.	CASSPGYEQYF	TGCGCCAGCTCTCCGGGGTACGAGCAGTACTTC
TRBV5-1	.	TRBJ2-1	.	CASSLEDSSYNEQFF	TGCGCCAGCAGCTTGGAAGATAGCTCCTACAATGAGCAGTTCTTC
TRBV4-1	.	TRBJ1-1	.	CASSQDPKQGRNTEAFF	TGCGCCAGCAGCCAGGACCCTAAACAGGGACGGAACACTGAAGCTTTCTTT
TRBV6-5	.	TRBJ2-3	.	CASSSLRGSRTDTQYF	TGTGCCAGCAGTTCGCTAAGGGGGAGCAGGACAGATACGCAGTATTTT
TRBV6-5	once	TRBJ1-6	.	CASSWAGMEPLHF	TGTGCCAGCAGTTGGGCAGGGATGGAACCCCTCCACTTT
TRBV6-5	.	TRBJ2-5	.	CASTSGVGERETQYF	TGTGCCAGTACCTCTGGGGTTGGGGAGAGAGAGACCCAGTACTTC
TRBV18	.	TRBJ2-3	.	CASSTSGLDTQYF	TGTGCCAGCTCAACGTCAGGGTTAGATACGCAGTATTTT
TRBV9	.	TRBJ2-2	TRBD2	CASSLAGNTGELFF	TGTGCCAGCAGCTTAGCGGGTAACACCGGGGAGCTGTTTTTT
TRBV27	few	TRBJ1-1	TRBD1	CASSNRGTEAFF	TGTGCCAGCAGCAACAGGGGCACTGAAGCTTTCTTT
TRBV6-5	.	TRBJ1-1	TRBD1	CASSHGTGAATEAFF	TGTGCCAGCAGCCACGGGACAGGGGCAGCCACTGAAGCTTTCTTT
TRBV29-1	.	TRBJ1-1	TRBD1	CSVESAAGGLMNTEAFF	TGCAGCGTCGAAAGCGCGGCAGGGGGTCTTATGAACACTGAAGCTTTCTTT
TRBV30	.	TRBJ1-1	TRBD1	CAWADRDDTEAFF	TGTGCCTGGGCCGACAGGGACGACACTGAAGCTTTCTTT
TRBV7-3	few	TRBJ2-3	TRBD2	CASSYGGLAGGPTDTQYF	TGTGCCAGCAGCTACGGCGGACTAGCGGGAGGGCCAACAGATACGCAGTATTTT
TRBV7-2	.	TRBJ1-1	.	CASSLGGWVNTEAFF	TGTGCCAGCAGCTTGGGGGGTTGGGTGAACACTGAAGCTTTCTTT
TRBV11-2	.	TRBJ2-5	.	CASSDGTHREETQYF	TGTGCCAGCAGCGACGGGACTCATCGAGAAGAGACCCAGTACTTC
TRBV6-6	.	TRBJ2-7	TRBD2	CASSFGTSGDYEQYF	TGTGCCAGCAGTTTTGGGACTAGCGGGGACTACGAGCAGTACTTC
TRBV7-3	few	TRBJ2-7	.	CASSPGLGTYEQYF	TGTGCCAGCAGCCCGGGACTCGGCACCTACGAGCAGTACTTC
TRBV5-1	.	TRBJ1-2	TRBD1	CASSLGDSRYGYTF	TGCGCCAGCAGCTTGGGGGACAGTAGATATGGCTACACCTTC
TRBV19	.	TRBJ2-3	.	CASSMQSTDTQYF	TGTGCCAGTAGTATGCAGAGCACAGATACGCAGTATTTT
TRBV2	once	TRBJ1-1	.	CASSGQHTEAFF	TGTGCCAGCAGTGGACAGCACACTGAAGCTTTCTTT